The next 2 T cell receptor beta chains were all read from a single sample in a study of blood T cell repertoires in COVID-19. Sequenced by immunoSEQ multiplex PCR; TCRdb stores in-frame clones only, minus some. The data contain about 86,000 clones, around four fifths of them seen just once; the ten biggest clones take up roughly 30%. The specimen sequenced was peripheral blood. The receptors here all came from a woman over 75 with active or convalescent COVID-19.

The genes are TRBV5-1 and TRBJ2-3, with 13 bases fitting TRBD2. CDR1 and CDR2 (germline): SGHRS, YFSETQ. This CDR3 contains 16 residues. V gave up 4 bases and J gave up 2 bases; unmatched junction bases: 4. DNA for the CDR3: TGCGCCAGCAGCCCAGGGACTAGCGGGACCACAGATACGCAGTATTTT. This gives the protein CASSPGTSGTTDTQYF.

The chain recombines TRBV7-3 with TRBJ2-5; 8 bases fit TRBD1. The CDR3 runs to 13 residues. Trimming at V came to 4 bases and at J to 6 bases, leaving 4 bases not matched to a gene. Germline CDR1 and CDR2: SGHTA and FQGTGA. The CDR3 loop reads CASSSDRGKTQYF. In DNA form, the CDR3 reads TGTGCCAGCAGCTCCGACAGGGGCAAGACCCAGTACTTC.